This TCR beta chain was observed in a study of a mutant IDH1 vaccine in newly diagnosed glioma. Study background: Standard pretreatment was either radiotherapy, temozolomide, or, for most, radiochemotherapy with temozolomide.

V was cut by 0 bases and J by 0 bases, with 14 bases left in between. CDR1 and CDR2 (germline): SGHRS, YFSETQ. This CDR3 is 17 amino acids long. This table comes from immunoSEQ multiplex PCR, and its TCRdb copy is limited to in-frame clones, with some not included. The sample consists of 60,000 to 85,000 clones, 79% of them appearing once. Concerning this clone: No antigen is known for it.

Time point here: baseline, week 1 (first vaccination visit). Treatment reported: pre-vaccination baseline after standard-of-care therapy. Study conclusions and caveats: Pseudoprogression seemed unrelated to changes in top peripheral T cell clonotypes.

The sequencing here drew on PBMCs, taken from a glioma patient treated with radiotherapy, temozolomide or both. The chain carries TRBV5-1 and TRBJ2-3; perhaps TRBD2 as D (6 bases). The TCR comes from a man aged 50 to 60 with glioma. The CDR3 DNA sequence: TGCGCCAGCAGCTTGGTGGGGGACTTTACTAGCACAGATACGCAGTATTTT. Translating gives CASSLVGDFTSTDTQYF.